This TCR beta chain is from a study of blood T cell repertoires in COVID-19 (dated by TCRdb to the early 2020s). Context from the whole study: Collaborator samples came from the United States, Italy and Spain and covered acute and convalescent phases of COVID-19. The prospective study material was composed of cDNA or gDNA derived from T cells, B-cell-depleted T cells, or PBMCs. The dataset comprised deeply sampled blood TCRbeta repertoires from subjects exposed to, actively infected with, or recovered from COVID-19. The repertoires were released in a freely available public database intended as a resource for research on the immune response to SARS-CoV-2. The samples were drawn from the first 160 participants of the ongoing ImmuneRACE study and from some 1,300 subjects provided by 6 global collaborators. Sample metadata almost always included a de-identified subject ID, COVID-19 status, age in years and sex. Where available, HLA class I and class II types were taken from metadata supplied by the sample provider and were not determined by assay-based typing. The investigation overall reported the following: Clinical and demographic metadata were provided uncurated, with the amount varying by source and participant.

TCRbeta CDR3 regions were amplified from genomic DNA by means of the immunoSEQ Assay, a bias-controlled multiplex PCR. The original methods were these. The number of nucleated cells in each sample was estimated by amplification of reference gene primers within the assay. To quantify the absolute abundance of each unique TCRbeta CDR3 rearrangement, sequence reads were collapsed and filtered. For each sample, productive Simpson clonality was calculated as the square root of Simpson's diversity index over productive rearrangements. Sourced from immuneACCESS, this table was stored by TCRdb with only in-frame sequences that have V and J called. A share of the clones is absent; for the studies checked, an unresolved V gene accounts for under half, and the remainder has no known explanation. D and trimming come from the DNA, and the V and J calls and clone size come from that table. Recorded for this sample are approximately 110,000 clones; 75% to 90% of them occurred a single time. 7% to 9% of the sample is taken by the ten largest.

The collaborating institutions used their own protocols to collect whole blood in K2EDTA tubes. For TCRbeta analysis, collaborators shipped samples in one of three forms: frozen whole blood, isolated PBMCs, or DNA extracted from either of those sample types. Remarks on this clone: It has no known antigen specificity. The record has no base qualities; no much larger clone is one base away.

Based on the germline V gene, the CDR1 and CDR2 sequences are ENHRY and SYGVKD. Compared with germline, V lacks 8 bases and J lacks 4 bases; bases without a gene match: 5. There are 12 amino acids in the CDR3, from cysteine to phenylalanine inclusive. Only the CDR3 portion is preserved as DNA: 36 bases, with reading frame beginning at the first base. The origin of this receptor is a man aged 65 to 85 with acute or convalescent COVID-19. The chain employs TRBV10-3 and TRBJ2-7; the central 7 bases match TRBD2. The specimen was peripheral blood. The CDR3 has the sequence CAIGGEGYEQYF. The nucleotide sequence reads as follows: TGTGCCATCGGGGGGGAGGGATACGAGCAGTACTTC.